This is a list of T cell receptor beta chains from one sample in a study of shared clonotypes between healthy human individuals. Profiled with immunoSEQ multiplex PCR; TCRdb holds only in-frame clones, not every one. This sample has around 700,000 clones, with about three quarters found just once. Sequencing used memory CD4+ T cells sorted from blood. The receptor set was obtained from a woman aged 25 to 39 in good health. Both conserved end residues are trimmed from each CDR3.

CDR3: ASSRLGGPGGTPTETQY
V: TRBV4-1
J: TRBJ2-5

CDR3: ASSLYSGAHYGYT
V: TRBV5-4
J: TRBJ1-2

CDR3: ASSRDQSGELF
V: TRBV19
J: TRBJ2-2

CDR3: ASRASGVYEQY
V: TRBV28
J: TRBJ2-7

CDR3: AAGRNSGDQPQH
V: TRBV2
J: TRBJ1-5

CDR3: ASSPRGISSYEQY
V: TRBV18
J: TRBJ2-7

CDR3: ATSRDDGGTTNEKLF
V: TRBV15
J: TRBJ1-4

CDR3: ASSRSAGNDEQY
V: TRBV5-1
J: TRBJ2-7

CDR3: ASQRTGELF
V: TRBV25-1
J: TRBJ2-2

CDR3: ASSPVAGQTRADTQY
V: TRBV18
J: TRBJ2-3

CDR3: ASSRGGGNQPQH
V: TRBV28
J: TRBJ1-5

CDR3: ASKREDAYNEQF
V: TRBV6-4
J: TRBJ2-1

CDR3: ASSPWGGLVNTGELF
V: TRBV11-2
J: TRBJ2-2

CDR3: ASSPENGDQPQH
V: TRBV18
J: TRBJ1-5

CDR3: ASRLAGSTDTQY
V: TRBV5-1
J: TRBJ2-3

CDR3: ASSPGTANEKLF
V: TRBV28
J: TRBJ1-4

CDR3: ASSGTSHPPNEQF
V: TRBV19
J: TRBJ2-1

CDR3: ASSFLNPGQGSYEQY
V: TRBV28
J: TRBJ2-7

CDR3: ASSDKGQGLHEQY
V: TRBV25-1
J: TRBJ2-7

CDR3: ASSLGAGEETQY
V: TRBV5-1
J: TRBJ2-5

CDR3: ASSIVWGGSGQPQH
V: TRBV19
J: TRBJ1-5

CDR3: ASSPQGQNTEAF
V: TRBV18
J: TRBJ1-1

CDR3: ASSMNGYKNTEAF
V: TRBV19
J: TRBJ1-1

CDR3: ASSLRRGGEAF
V: TRBV11-1
J: TRBJ1-1

CDR3: ASSLDRVYEQY
V: TRBV6-6
J: TRBJ2-7

CDR3: ASSLGQEPHQPQH
V: TRBV27
J: TRBJ1-5

CDR3: ASSIGEGYGYT
V: TRBV19
J: TRBJ1-2

CDR3: ASSSGRGTVYEQY
V: TRBV5-1
J: TRBJ2-7

CDR3: ASRTLYEQY
V: TRBV28
J: TRBJ2-7

CDR3: ASSMTPGQETQY
V: TRBV4-1
J: TRBJ2-5

CDR3: ASSSDSSETQY
V: TRBV11-3
J: TRBJ2-5